The rows below give T cell receptor beta chains drawn from one sample of a study of T cell responses to AZD1222 COVID-19 vaccine. TCRdb keeps only in-frame clones here, not all; method: immunoSEQ multiplex PCR. The sample lists approximately 96,000 clones, around 84% occurring once. The source material was peripheral blood, sampled 28 days after the second AZD1222 dose. These receptors came from an adult who received the AZD1222 COVID-19 vaccine. Both conserved end residues are part of each CDR3. D genes are given only for firm matches.

v_gene	d_gene	j_gene	CDR3nt	CDR3aa
TRBV2	-	TRBJ2-1	TGTGCCAGCGGTGGAGGGCAGCAGTTCTTC	CASGGGQQFF
TRBV6-5	TRBD1	TRBJ2-7	TGTGCCAGCAAAGGAACAGGGGCGAGAGTCGAGCAGTACTTC	CASKGTGARVEQYF
TRBV6-5	-	TRBJ1-4	TGTGCCAGCAGCCGGACAGCAACTAATGAAAAACTGTTTTTT	CASSRTATNEKLFF
TRBV2	-	TRBJ1-4	TGTGCCAGCAGCCCCGGACCCCCTAATGAAAAACTGTTTTTT	CASSPGPPNEKLFF
TRBV24-1	-	TRBJ2-3	TGTGCCACCAGTGAGCTGACGGGGAGCACAGATACGCAGTATTTT	CATSELTGSTDTQYF
TRBV9	-	TRBJ2-1	TGTGCCAGCAGCGGGCTTCCAGGTAATGAGCAGTTCTTC	CASSGLPGNEQFF
TRBV5-6	TRBD1	TRBJ1-5	TGTGCCAGCAGCTCGGGAGACAGGGTCAATCAGCCCCAGCATTTT	CASSSGDRVNQPQHF
TRBV7-8	TRBD1	TRBJ1-2	TGTGCCAGCAGCCGAAGGGACAGTGGCTACACCTTC	CASSRRDSGYTF
TRBV6-5	-	TRBJ2-7	TGTGCCAGCAGTTACTCTGCAACTCAGGGGCTCTACGAGCAGTACTTC	CASSYSATQGLYEQYF
TRBV3-1/TRBV3-2	-	TRBJ2-3	TGTGCCAGCAGCCGGAGGGGGGGTTTCACAGATACGCAGTATTTT	CASSRRGGFTDTQYF
TRBV7-2	TRBD1	TRBJ1-2	TGTGCCAGCAGCTTAGCGGGGGGACAGGGTTGGAGCTATGGCTACACCTTC	CASSLAGGQGWSYGYTF